This entry lists 30 T cell receptor beta chains sequenced from one sample in a study of technical replicates of blood from several donors listed by TCRdb under 2017. Library preparation was by the immunoSEQ multiplex PCR assay. The clones in this table, taken by TCRdb from immuneACCESS, are in-frame only. Not every clone is retained; where verified, under half of the shortfall comes from an unresolved V gene, and the cause of the rest is unknown. Counted in this sample were 65,000 to 85,000 clones; 94% of them appeared once. Together, the top ten hold about 0.38% of the sample. The sample was T cells isolated from PBMCs. These receptors all stem from a human donor in good health.

The chain links TRBV9 to TRBJ2-7; 9 positions match TRBD2. The CDR3 loop spans 16 amino acids. V lost 0 bases and J lost 4; bases outside the gene matches: 8. CDR1 is SGDLS and CDR2 is YYNGEE in the germline V gene. CDR3 bases: TGTGCCAGCAGCGTAGCCCCAGCGGGAGGCACTTACGAGCAGTACTTC. Its protein is CASSVAPAGGTYEQYF.

The chain recombines TRBV10-3 with TRBJ2-3, with TRBD2 matching 11 bases. The junction had 1 base not matched to a gene; V was cut back by 4 bases and J by 4 bases. The germline V gene has CDR1 ENHRY and CDR2 SYGVKD. The CDR3 is 14 residues long. The CDR3 spells CAISVAGGADTQYF. CDR3 nucleotide sequence: TGTGCCATCAGTGTAGCGGGAGGGGCAGATACGCAGTATTTT.

The chain links TRBV19 to TRBJ1-4; D might be TRBD1 (5 bases). V lost 5 bases and J 4 bases, leaving 11 bases between the germline ends. CDR1 LNHDA and CDR2 SQIVND come from the germline V gene (reference sequence). The CDR3 is 14 residues long. The CDR3 spells CASSPGFNNEKLFF. The CDR3, as DNA: TGTGCCAGTAGTCCAGGGTTTAATAATGAAAAACTGTTTTTT.

The chain's CDR3 is CASSLMTGAGELFF. CDR3 coding DNA: TGTGCCAGCAGCTTAATGACGGGAGCCGGGGAGCTGTTTTTT. This chain links TRBV11-2 with TRBJ2-2, with a tentative D call TRBD2 (6 bases). This CDR3 region has 14 residues. V lost 2 bases to trimming and J lost 6 bases, with 10 bases between them. Germline assignment: CDR1 SGHAT and CDR2 FQNNGV.

V usage is TRBV4-2 and J usage is TRBJ2-1; TRBD2 agrees at 7 bases. The CDR3 has 16 amino acids. Losses at the gene ends were 0 bases for V and 7 bases for J; bases not matched to a gene: 9. CDR1 is LGHNA, CDR2 YNFKEQ, per germline. CDR3 bases: TGTGCCAGCAGCCAAGAGGCGGGAGCTTGGTTGAATGAGCAGTTCTTC. As protein: CASSQEAGAWLNEQFF.

The rearrangement uses TRBV19 and TRBJ2-2, with TRBD2 identical over 8 bases. Germline CDR1 is LNHDA and CDR2 is SQIVND (reference sequence). V shed 3 bases and J 5 bases; nucleotides not matched to a gene: 5. CDR3 size: 15 residues. The chain's CDR3 is CASSISSGSTGELFF. In nucleotides, the CDR3 is TGTGCCAGTAGTATCTCCAGCGGGAGTACCGGGGAGCTGTTTTTT.

The CDR3 nucleotides are TGTGCCAGTAGTATAACCCCTCTTTGGGCAGGCCGGAGGACCGGGGAGCTGTTTTTT. Translated: CASSITPLWAGRRTGELFF. The chain recombines TRBV19 with TRBJ2-2; D is perhaps TRBD2 (5 bases). Germline CDR1 LNHDA, CDR2 SQIVND (reference sequence). This CDR3 region has 19 residues. Trimming removed 2 bases from V and 5 bases from J, with 24 bases in between.

V and J are TRBV4-2 and TRBJ2-5, with 8 bases identical to TRBD1. CDR1 and CDR2 from the germline V gene are LGHNA and YNFKEQ. Trimming cost V 3 bases and J 4 bases; bases outside gene matches: 7. This CDR3 comprises 15 residues. CDR3 amino acids: CASSQIQGEIETQYF. The CDR3 bases are TGTGCCAGCAGCCAGATACAGGGGGAGATAGAGACCCAGTACTTC.

V is TRBV7-2 and J is TRBJ2-1; 7 bases align to TRBD2. Germline-derived CDR1 and CDR2 are SGHTA and FQGNSA. Unmatched junction bases numbered 14, after V lost 2 bases and J lost 4 bases. This CDR3 comprises 18 residues. This chain's CDR3 is CASSLLKVAGLSYNEQFF. The CDR3 DNA is TGTGCCAGCAGCTTATTGAAGGTAGCGGGCCTGAGTTACAATGAGCAGTTCTTC.

The chain joins TRBV18 to TRBJ1-1, with unresolved D. This CDR3 is 13 amino acids long. Germline CDR1 and CDR2: KGHSH and LQKENI. V shed 6 bases and J shed 1 base, with 9 bases lying between them. CDR3 sequence reads: CASSLTGNTEAFF. DNA of the CDR3: TGTGCCAGCTCCCTTACTGGGAACACTGAAGCTTTCTTT.

Note on this clone: One end of the junction fails to match germline, which may point to a read error. Other nucleotide sequences in the sample specify the same CDR3. This chain's CDR3 is CAWSGLTVNTEAFF. The CDR3 nucleotides are TGTGCCTGGAGTGGATTAACAGTGAACACTGAAGCCTTCTTT. This chain uses TRBV30 with TRBJ1-1; the D is unclear. Germline V gene lookup returns CDR1 GTSNPN and CDR2 SVGIG (reference sequence). This CDR3 is built from 14 residues. The full variable domain, rest sourced from reference TRBV30 and TRBJ1-1, is SQTIHQWPATLVQPVGSPLSLECTVEGTSNPNLYWYRQAAGRGLQLLFYSVGIGQISSEVPQNLSASRPQDRQFILSSKKLLLSDSGFYLCAWSGLTVNTEAFFGQGTRLTVV.

This chain uses TRBV14 with TRBJ2-1, with 13 positions matching TRBD2. The junction had 7 bases not matched to a gene; V was cut back by 5 bases and J by 9 bases. There are 15 residues in the CDR3. Germline CDR1 reads SGHDN; CDR2 reads FVKESK. The CDR3 DNA is TGTGCCAGCAGCTTACTAGCGGGAGGGCCATCTGAGCAGTTCTTC. This sequence encodes CASSLLAGGPSEQFF.

The rearrangement uses TRBV18 and TRBJ2-7, with D maybe TRBD2 (5 bases). There are 15 residues in the CDR3. Germline values: CDR1 KGHSH, CDR2 LQKENI. The ends were cut back, 0 bases at V and 4 bases at J, with 13 bases in the middle. The CDR3 DNA follows: TGTGCCAGCTCACCACCGAGGGTGTCCGGTTACGAGCAGTACTTC. Translating gives CASSPPRVSGYEQYF. Full variable domain (rest looked up from reference TRBV18 and TRBJ2-7): NAGVMQNPRHLVRRRGQEARLRCSPMKGHSHVYWYRQLPEEGLKFMVYLQKENIIDESGMPKERFSAEFPKEGPSILRIQQVVRGDSAAYFCASSPPRVSGYEQYFGPGTRLTVT.

The chain links TRBV27 to TRBJ1-2; D may be TRBD1 (5 bases). Germline CDR1 MNHEY, CDR2 SMNVEV (reference sequence). This CDR3 contains 15 residues. Trimming pared 2 bases from V and 1 base from J, leaving 11 bases between. Written as DNA, the CDR3 is TGTGCCAGCAGTTTAGTGGGGGGTCTTAACTATGGCTACACCTTC. It yields the protein CASSLVGGLNYGYTF.

This chain joins TRBV5-6 and TRBJ2-7, with D possibly TRBD1 on 5 matching bases. CDR1 and CDR2 from the germline V gene are SGHDT and YYEEEE. The germline V and J ends were trimmed by 1 base and 3 bases, with 8 bases remaining between them. The CDR3 extends over 13 amino acids. The CDR3 region is CASSLYQGYEQYF. CDR3 nucleotides: TGTGCCAGCAGCTTGTACCAGGGCTACGAGCAGTACTTC.

The chain uses TRBV6-1 and TRBJ1-2; perhaps TRBD1 as D (6 bases). Trimming took 4 bases from V and 7 from J, leaving 13 bases between them. Germline lookup yields CDR1 MNHNS and CDR2 SASEGT. The CDR3 has 13 amino acids. The CDR3 sequence: CASSGWGLGGYTF. CDR3 coding DNA: TGTGCCAGCAGTGGATGGGGGCTAGGTGGCTACACCTTC.

This clone is a singleton in its sample. The chain recombines TRBV5-1 with TRBJ2-2; 8 bases fit TRBD2. The germline V gene encodes CDR1 SGHRS and CDR2 YFSETQ. J lost 5 bases, V lost 2 bases, and 5 bases had no gene match. CDR3 length: 15 residues. The CDR3 nucleotides are TGCGCCAGCAGCTTCGATAGCGGGGTAACCGGGGAGCTGTTTTTT. Protein: CASSFDSGVTGELFF.

This rearrangement joins TRBV27 to TRBJ2-1; maybe TRBD2 (5 bases). Germline CDR1 is MNHEY and CDR2 is SMNVEV (reference sequence). The CDR3 contains 17 residues. V was pared by 1 base and J by 0 bases, with 13 bases between. The CDR3 reads CASSLFLDWSSYNEQFF. DNA of the CDR3: TGTGCCAGCAGTTTATTCTTGGACTGGTCCTCCTACAATGAGCAGTTCTTC.

This chain joins TRBV19 and TRBJ1-5; 9 bases match TRBD1. The junction had 4 bases not matched to a gene; V was cut back by 4 bases and J by 6 bases. The CDR3 is 14 amino acids. Germline CDR1 LNHDA, CDR2 SQIVND (reference sequence). CDR3 residues: CASSTTGGFQPQHF. CDR3 coding DNA: TGTGCCAGTAGTACTACAGGGGGCTTTCAGCCCCAGCATTTT.

The gene calls are TRBV10-3 and TRBJ2-7; D perhaps matches TRBD1 (5 bases). V lost 0 bases and J 3 bases, leaving 15 bases between the germline ends. Germline values: CDR1 ENHRY, CDR2 SYGVKD. The CDR3 runs to 16 residues. The CDR3 DNA follows: TGTGCCATCAGTGAGTCGCTGGCAGGGCCCCACTACGAGCAGTACTTC. Its translation is CAISESLAGPHYEQYF.

This clone was recorded only once. The chain recombines TRBV11-3 with TRBJ2-1, with a weak D call TRBD2 (7 bases). Trimming took 8 bases from V and 9 from J, leaving 14 bases between them. This CDR3 comprises 12 residues. Looked up from germline, CDR1 is SGHNT and CDR2 is YENEEA. The DNA of the CDR3 is TGTGCCAGCGTTGAGGGGGGGACTGAGCAGTTCTTC. It specifies CASVEGGTEQFF. The variable domain in full, completed from reference TRBV11-3 and TRBJ2-1, reads EAGVVQSPRYKIIEKKQPVAFWCNPISGHNTLYWYLQNLGQGPELLIRYENEEAVDDSQLPKDRFSAERLKGVDSTLKIQPAELGDSAVYLCASVEGGTEQFFGPGTRLTVL.

The chain has TRBV19 and TRBJ1-1, with 7 positions matching TRBD1. CDR3 size: 14 residues. CDR1 and CDR2 from the germline V gene are LNHDA and SQIVND (reference sequence). After removal of 6 bases from V and 5 bases from J, the junction contained 9 bases not matched to a gene. Here the CDR3 reads CASRNQGDRTEAFF. The CDR3 DNA sequence: TGTGCCAGTAGAAATCAGGGGGATCGGACTGAAGCTTTCTTT.

The chain links TRBV11-2 to TRBJ2-1; 10 positions agree with TRBD2. Looked up from germline, CDR1 is SGHAT and CDR2 is FQNNGV. The CDR3 loop spans 15 amino acids. Trimming removed 3 bases from V and 5 bases from J; junction bases left unmatched: 4. For the CDR3, the DNA is TGTGCCAGCAGCTTTAGCGGGAGGCCCCACAATGAGCAGTTCTTC. The encoded protein is CASSFSGRPHNEQFF.

This chain joins TRBV30 and TRBJ2-3; D is uncertain. Trimming removed 0 bases from V and 6 bases from J, with 16 bases in between. Germline V gene sequence: CDR1 GTSNPN, CDR2 SVGIG (reference sequence). CDR3 length: 15 residues. The DNA for the CDR3 is TGTGCCTGGAGTGTAGAACAGCTTCTGGCCGATACGCAGTATTTT. It encodes CAWSVEQLLADTQYF. The whole variable domain, remainder taken from reference TRBV30 and TRBJ2-3, is SQTIHQWPATLVQPVGSPLSLECTVEGTSNPNLYWYRQAAGRGLQLLFYSVGIGQISSEVPQNLSASRPQDRQFILSSKKLLLSDSGFYLCAWSVEQLLADTQYFGPGTRLTVL.

V is TRBV10-3 and J is TRBJ1-1; no firm D call. The CDR3 runs 13 residues. V shed 0 bases and J shed 4 bases, with 6 bases lying between them. CDR1 is ENHRY and CDR2 is SYGVKD in the germline V gene. CDR3 protein: CAISESYGTEAFF. For the CDR3, the DNA is TGTGCCATCAGTGAGTCGTACGGCACTGAAGCTTTCTTT.

The sample holds one count of this clone. The J gene is TRBJ2-1, the V gene TRBV7-3; 11 nucleotides line up with TRBD2. This CDR3 contains 16 residues. J lost 4 bases, V lost 4 bases, and 6 bases had no gene match. Germline CDR1 and CDR2: SGHTA and FQGTGA. This chain's CDR3 is CASSYMGLAEYNEQFF. In DNA form, the CDR3 reads TGTGCCAGCAGCTATATGGGACTAGCGGAATACAATGAGCAGTTCTTC.

V is TRBV14 and J is TRBJ1-3; no firm D call. Per the germline V gene, CDR1 is SGHDN and CDR2 is FVKESK. CDR3 length equals 14 residues. V was pared by 1 base and J by 0 bases, with 4 bases between. The CDR3 DNA reads TGTGCCAGCAGCCAAGCGTTCTCTGGAAACACCATATATTTT. It codes for CASSQAFSGNTIYF.

V and J are TRBV5-1 and TRBJ2-3, with TRBD2 matching over 8 bases. V gave up 2 bases and J gave up 0 bases; unmatched junction bases: 2. The CDR3 consists of 15 residues. Germline V gene lookup returns CDR1 SGHRS and CDR2 YFSETQ. The CDR3 DNA sequence: TGCGCCAGCAGCTTTAGCGGGACTAGCACAGATACGCAGTATTTT. Residues: CASSFSGTSTDTQYF.

The genes are TRBV10-2 and TRBJ2-7; the D gene is possibly TRBD1 (6 bases). CDR1 WSHSY and CDR2 SAAADI come from the germline V gene. The V and J ends lost 5 bases and 1 base respectively, with 9 bases between them. The CDR3 totals 13 residues. The chain's CDR3 is CASSQDRSYEQYF. In nucleotides, the CDR3 is TGCGCCAGCAGTCAGGACAGATCCTACGAGCAGTACTTC.

This chain connects TRBV9 to TRBJ2-1, with 7 bases fitting TRBD2. The CDR3 is made up of 15 amino acids. The trim removed 3 bases at V and 3 bases at J, leaving 6 bases unmatched. Looked up from germline, CDR1 is SGDLS and CDR2 is YYNGEE. CDR3 region: CASSERGSSYNEQFF. CDR3 DNA: TGTGCCAGCAGCGAACGCGGGAGCAGCTACAATGAGCAGTTCTTC.